Described below is a single T cell receptor (beta chain) sequence and its context. Its antigen is currently unknown. These data originate in a study of blood T cells in healthy people across ages. Study-wide points: Changes in expanded clonotypes were possibly confounded, as the CMV status of donors was unknown. Aged donors had fewer naive CD4+ cells and lower diversity than long-lived donors.

The CDR3 loop spans 14 amino acids. Germline lookup yields CDR1 DFQATT and CDR2 SNEGSKA (reference sequence). Trimming took 6 bases from V and 10 from J; bases not matched to a gene: 13. Then a second PCR, running about 7 to 11 cycles, was carried out with a sample-barcoded 5' primer and a J-beta primer mix. TCRdb re-called the 5' RACE reads through MiXCR, storing one row per CDR3 protein. The sample shows about 640,000 distinct CDR3 sequences, about 28% of them seen only once. V is TRBV20-1 and J is TRBJ2-1; 9 nucleotides line up with TRBD2. Sequenced input: blood. The sequence derives from a woman aged 80 or over in good health. This chain's CDR3 is CSARSGGLSYEQFF. CDR3 coding DNA: TGCAGTGCCAGGAGCGGGGGGCTCTCCTACGAGCAGTTCTTC.